This TCR beta chain was identified in a study of control samples from healthy donors and cancer patients. The table came from immunoSEQ multiplex PCR; TCRdb's copy has only in-frame clones and leaves some out. The sample has about 160,000 clones, around 96% seen once. Per germline, CDR1 GTSNPN and CDR2 SVGIG (reference sequence). The V gene lost 7 bases and the J gene lost 6 bases, with 24 bases spanning the gap. This CDR3 region has 16 residues. This chain connects TRBV30 to TRBJ2-2; D possibly corresponds to TRBD2 (7 bases). Specimen: blood. The receptor comes from a woman in her thirties in good health. As DNA, the CDR3 is TGTGCCTCCGAAGGGGGGGGGCCAGTTCGGGCCGGGGAGCTGTTTTTT. Translating gives CASEGGGPVRAGELFF.